Sequencing of this T cell receptor (beta chain) was carried out in a study of cytomegalovirus exposure and HLA in healthy donors. Whole-study findings and limits: Immune exposure data for these donors was limited to CMV serostatus. Researchers reported in a later analysis that a missense DCLRE1C variant was tied to TCR beta V- and J-gene trimming. Later examination showed HLA-associated TCR beta chains had greater clonal expansion than equally common others.

PCR involved 60 Vbeta and 13 Jbeta primers. The protocol was immunoSEQ multiplex PCR, while the TCRdb copy is restricted to in-frame clones and leaves out a portion. The repertoire holds roughly 98,000 clones, about 80% seen once, with around 3.6% in the top ten. CDR1 is WNHNN and CDR2 is SYGVQD in the germline V gene (reference sequence). CDR3 length: 16 amino acids. V shed 0 bases and J shed 1 base, with 9 bases lying between them. Notes on this clone: Its cognate antigen is unknown.

The sequenced material came from PBMCs. V usage is TRBV10-1 and J usage is TRBJ2-2, with D perhaps TRBD2 (6 bases). The clonotype was recovered from a middle-aged man in good health and CMV-seronegative. This chain's CDR3 is CASSESTSMNTGELFF. CDR3 DNA sequence: TGCGCCAGCAGTGAGTCGACTAGTATGAACACCGGGGAGCTGTTTTTT.